This TCR beta chain was captured by sequencing in a study of T cell repertoires in cytomegalovirus infection. Overall study findings and caveats: HLA-C-restricted CMV clonotypes gave the most frequent clonotype in two of eight donors.

TCRdb ran MiXCR on the reads and lists one entry per CDR3 protein. This table has about 60,000 distinct CDR3 sequences, around 33% appearing once. Trimming left V 0 bases short and J 4 bases short, with 9 bases between. The germline V gene encodes CDR1 KGHSH and CDR2 LQKENI. This CDR3 has 14 amino acids. Comment on this clonotype: The antigen is unknown.

The specimen sequenced was PBMCs, sequenced either directly or after in vitro stimulation (not recorded which). The V call is TRBV18, the J call TRBJ1-1; D might be TRBD1 (5 bases). The receptor was isolated from a human donor in good health (CMV status not recorded). Some clones in this sample may be carry-over from other donors' samples. The CDR3 sequence: CASSPPSQGTEAFF. The CDR3, as DNA: TGTGCCAGCTCACCACCATCCCAGGGCACTGAAGCTTTCTTT.